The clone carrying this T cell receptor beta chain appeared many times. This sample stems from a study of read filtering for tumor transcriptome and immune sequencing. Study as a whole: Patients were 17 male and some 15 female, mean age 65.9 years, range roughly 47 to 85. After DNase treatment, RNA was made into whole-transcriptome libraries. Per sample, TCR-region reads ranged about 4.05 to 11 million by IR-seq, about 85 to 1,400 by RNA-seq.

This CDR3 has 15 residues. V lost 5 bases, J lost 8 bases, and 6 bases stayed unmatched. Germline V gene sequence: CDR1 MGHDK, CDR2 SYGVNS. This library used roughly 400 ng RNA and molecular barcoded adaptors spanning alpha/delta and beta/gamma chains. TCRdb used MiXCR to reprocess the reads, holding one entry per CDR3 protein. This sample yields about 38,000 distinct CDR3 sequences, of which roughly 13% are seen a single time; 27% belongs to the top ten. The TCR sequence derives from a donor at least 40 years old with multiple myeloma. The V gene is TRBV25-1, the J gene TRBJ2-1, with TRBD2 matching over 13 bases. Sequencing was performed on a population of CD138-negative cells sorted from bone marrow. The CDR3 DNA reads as TGTGCCAGCAGTCCCACTAGCGGGAGGGCCGATGAGCAGTTCTTC. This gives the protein CASSPTSGRADEQFF.